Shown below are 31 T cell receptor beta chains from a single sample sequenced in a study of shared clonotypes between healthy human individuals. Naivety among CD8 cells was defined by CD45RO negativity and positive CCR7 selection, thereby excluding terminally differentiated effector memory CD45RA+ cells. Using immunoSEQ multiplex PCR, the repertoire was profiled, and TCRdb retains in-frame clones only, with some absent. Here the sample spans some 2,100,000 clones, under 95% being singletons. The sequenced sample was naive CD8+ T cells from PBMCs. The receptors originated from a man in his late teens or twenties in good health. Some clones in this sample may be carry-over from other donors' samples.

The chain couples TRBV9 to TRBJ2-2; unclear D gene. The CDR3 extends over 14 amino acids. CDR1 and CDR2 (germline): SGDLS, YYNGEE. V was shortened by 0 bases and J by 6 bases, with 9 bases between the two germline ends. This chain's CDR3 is CASSVADHPGELFF. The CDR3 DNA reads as TGTGCCAGCAGCGTAGCAGACCACCCCGGGGAGCTGTTTTTT.

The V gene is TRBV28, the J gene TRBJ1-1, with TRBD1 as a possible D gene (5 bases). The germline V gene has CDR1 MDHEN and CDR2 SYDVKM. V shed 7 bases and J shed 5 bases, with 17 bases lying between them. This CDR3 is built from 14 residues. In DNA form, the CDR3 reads TGTGCCAGCACTCATGTCGTTCGGGGGACTGAAGCTTTCTTT. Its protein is CASTHVVRGTEAFF.

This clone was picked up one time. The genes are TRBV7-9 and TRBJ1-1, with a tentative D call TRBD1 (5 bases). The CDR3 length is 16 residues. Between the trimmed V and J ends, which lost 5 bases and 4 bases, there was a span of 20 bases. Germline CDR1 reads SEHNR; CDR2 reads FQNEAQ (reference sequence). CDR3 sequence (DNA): TGTGCCAGCAGCCACACCGGCACGACGAGGGGCACTGAAGCTTTCTTT. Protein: CASSHTGTTRGTEAFF.

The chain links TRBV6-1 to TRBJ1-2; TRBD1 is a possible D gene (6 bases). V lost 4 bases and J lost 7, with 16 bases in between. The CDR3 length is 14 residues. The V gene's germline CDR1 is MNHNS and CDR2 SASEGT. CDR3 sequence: CASSVIQGSSGYTF. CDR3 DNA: TGTGCCAGCAGTGTAATACAGGGTTCGAGTGGCTACACCTTC.

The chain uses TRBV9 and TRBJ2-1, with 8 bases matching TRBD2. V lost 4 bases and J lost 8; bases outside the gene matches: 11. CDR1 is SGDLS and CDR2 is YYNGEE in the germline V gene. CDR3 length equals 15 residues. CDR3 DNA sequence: TGTGCCAGCAGCACCGGGACTAGGATCGTCGATGAGCAGTTCTTC. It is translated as CASSTGTRIVDEQFF.

CDR3 in DNA: TGTGCCAGCAGCCAACAGGGGTGGAACACTGAAGCTTTCTTT. Protein sequence: CASSQQGWNTEAFF. V gene TRBV6-5 combines with J gene TRBJ1-1, with 7 bases aligning to TRBD1. J gave up 1 base and V 6 bases, and 5 bases lay outside the gene matches. The CDR3 runs 14 residues. Per germline, CDR1 MNHEY and CDR2 SVGAGI.

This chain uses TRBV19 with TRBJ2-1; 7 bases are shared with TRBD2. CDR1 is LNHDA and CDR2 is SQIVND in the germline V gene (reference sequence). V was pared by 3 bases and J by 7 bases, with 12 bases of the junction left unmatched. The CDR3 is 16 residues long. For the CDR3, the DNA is TGTGCCAGTAGTATTAGTGGCGGGGGTCTCGGTAATGAGCAGTTCTTC. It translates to CASSISGGGLGNEQFF.

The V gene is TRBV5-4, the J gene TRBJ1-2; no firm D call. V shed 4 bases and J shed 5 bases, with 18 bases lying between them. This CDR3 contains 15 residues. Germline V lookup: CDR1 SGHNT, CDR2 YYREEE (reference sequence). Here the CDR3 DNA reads TGTGCCAGCAGCCCGGTATTGGCGGGTGTTTATGGCTACACCTTC. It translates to CASSPVLAGVYGYTF.

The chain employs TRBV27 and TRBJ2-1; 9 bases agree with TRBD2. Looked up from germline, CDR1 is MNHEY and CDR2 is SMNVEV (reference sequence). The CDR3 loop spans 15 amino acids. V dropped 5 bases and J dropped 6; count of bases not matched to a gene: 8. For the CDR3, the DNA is TGTGCCAGCAGTCTCGGACTAGCGCACCCCAATGAGCAGTTCTTC. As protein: CASSLGLAHPNEQFF.

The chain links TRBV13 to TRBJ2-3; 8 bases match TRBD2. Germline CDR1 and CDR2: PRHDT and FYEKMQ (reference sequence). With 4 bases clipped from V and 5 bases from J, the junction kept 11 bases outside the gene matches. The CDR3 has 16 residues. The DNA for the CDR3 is TGTGCCAGCAGCTCAGGGAAACTAGCGGAATTAGATACGCAGTATTTT. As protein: CASSSGKLAELDTQYF.

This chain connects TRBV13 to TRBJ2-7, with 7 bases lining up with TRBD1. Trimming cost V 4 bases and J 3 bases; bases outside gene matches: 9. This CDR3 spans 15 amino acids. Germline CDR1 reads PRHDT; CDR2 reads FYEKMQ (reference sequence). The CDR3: CASSSYMTGNYEQYF. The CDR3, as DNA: TGTGCCAGCAGCTCCTACATGACAGGGAACTACGAGCAGTACTTC.

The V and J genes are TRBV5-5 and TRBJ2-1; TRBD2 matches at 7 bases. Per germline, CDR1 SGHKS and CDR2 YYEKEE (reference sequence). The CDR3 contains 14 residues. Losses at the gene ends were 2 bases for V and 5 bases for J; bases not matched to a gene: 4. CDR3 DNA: TGTGCCAGCAGCTTAAAGCGGGAAAACAATGAGCAGTTCTTC. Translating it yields CASSLKRENNEQFF. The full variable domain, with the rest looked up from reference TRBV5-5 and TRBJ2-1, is DAGVTQSPTHLIKTRGQQVTLRCSPISGHKSVSWYQQVLGQGPQFIFQYYEKEERGRGNFPDRFSARQFPNYSSELNVNALLLGDSALYLCASSLKRENNEQFFGPGTRLTVL.

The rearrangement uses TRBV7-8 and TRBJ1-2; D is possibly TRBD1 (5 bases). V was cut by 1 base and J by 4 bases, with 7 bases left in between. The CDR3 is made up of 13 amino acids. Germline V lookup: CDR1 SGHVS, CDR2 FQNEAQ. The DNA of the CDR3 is TGTGCCAGCAGCTTAGGAGACAGCTATGGCTACACCTTC. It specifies CASSLGDSYGYTF.

CDR3 DNA: TGTGCCAGCTCACCTCCAGCGGGAGCGGTCGCCGAGCAGTACTTC. Its protein product is CASSPPAGAVAEQYF. The chain has TRBV18 and TRBJ2-7; TRBD2 aligns across 8 bases. Germline V gene data show CDR1 as KGHSH and CDR2 as LQKENI. The length of the CDR3 is 15 residues. V gave up 3 bases and J gave up 6 bases; unmatched junction bases: 10.

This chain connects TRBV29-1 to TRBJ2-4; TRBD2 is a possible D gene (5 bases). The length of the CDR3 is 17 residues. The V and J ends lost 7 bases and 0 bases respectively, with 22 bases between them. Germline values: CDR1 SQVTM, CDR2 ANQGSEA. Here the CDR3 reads CSAASGEGNLAKNIQYF. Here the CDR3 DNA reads TGCAGCGCGGCCAGCGGTGAAGGAAATTTAGCCAAAAACATTCAGTACTTC.

The chain's CDR3 is CASSPLGSSYPYNEQFF. CDR3 nucleotides: TGTGCCAGCAGTCCCCTGGGTAGCAGCTATCCCTACAATGAGCAGTTCTTC. The chain has TRBV28 and TRBJ2-1; no clear D gene. V lost 5 bases and J lost 2, with 19 bases in between. Germline V CDR1 and CDR2: MDHEN, SYDVKM. This CDR3 has 17 residues.

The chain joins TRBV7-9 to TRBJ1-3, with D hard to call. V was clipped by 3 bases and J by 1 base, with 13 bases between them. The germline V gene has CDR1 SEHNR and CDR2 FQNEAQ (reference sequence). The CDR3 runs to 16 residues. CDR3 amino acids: CASSLPIISSGNTIYF. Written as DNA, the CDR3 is TGTGCCAGCAGCTTGCCCATTATCTCGTCTGGAAACACCATATATTTT.

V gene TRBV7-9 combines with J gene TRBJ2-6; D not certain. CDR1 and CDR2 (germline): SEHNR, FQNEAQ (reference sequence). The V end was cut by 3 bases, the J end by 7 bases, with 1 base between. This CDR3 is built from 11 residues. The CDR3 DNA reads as TGTGCCAGCAGCTTTGCCAACGTCCTGACTTTC. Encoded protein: CASSFANVLTF.

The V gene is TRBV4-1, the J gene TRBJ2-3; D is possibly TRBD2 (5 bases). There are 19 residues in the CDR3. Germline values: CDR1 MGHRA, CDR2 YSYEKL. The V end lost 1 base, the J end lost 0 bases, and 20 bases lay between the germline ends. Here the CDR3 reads CASSQVGSYGLTSTDTQYF. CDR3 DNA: TGCGCCAGCAGCCAAGTTGGCTCCTATGGACTGACTAGCACAGATACGCAGTATTTT.

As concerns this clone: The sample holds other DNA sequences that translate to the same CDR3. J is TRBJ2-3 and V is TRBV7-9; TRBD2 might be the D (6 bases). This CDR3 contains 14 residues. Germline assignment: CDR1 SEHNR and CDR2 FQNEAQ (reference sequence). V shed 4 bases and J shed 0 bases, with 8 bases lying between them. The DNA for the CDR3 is TGTGCCAGCAGCTCCAGCGGGAGCACAGATACGCAGTATTTT. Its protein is CASSSSGSTDTQYF.

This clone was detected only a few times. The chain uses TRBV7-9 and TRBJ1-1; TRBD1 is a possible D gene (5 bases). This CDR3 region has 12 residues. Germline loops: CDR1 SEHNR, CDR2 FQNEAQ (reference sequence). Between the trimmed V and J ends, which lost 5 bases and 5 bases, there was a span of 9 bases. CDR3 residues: CASSQGRTEAFF. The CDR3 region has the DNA TGTGCCAGCAGCCAGGGAAGGACTGAAGCTTTCTTT.

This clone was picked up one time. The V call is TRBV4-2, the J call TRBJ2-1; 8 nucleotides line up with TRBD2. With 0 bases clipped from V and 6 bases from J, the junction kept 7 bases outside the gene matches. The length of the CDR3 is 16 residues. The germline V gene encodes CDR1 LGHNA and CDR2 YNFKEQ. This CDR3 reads CASSQDLASGPNEQFF. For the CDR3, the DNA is TGTGCCAGCAGCCAAGATCTGGCTAGCGGGCCCAATGAGCAGTTCTTC.

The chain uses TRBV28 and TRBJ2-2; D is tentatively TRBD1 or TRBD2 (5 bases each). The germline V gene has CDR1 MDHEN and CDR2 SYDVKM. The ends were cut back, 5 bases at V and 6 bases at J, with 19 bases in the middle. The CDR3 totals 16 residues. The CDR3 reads CASSTWGRESAGELFF. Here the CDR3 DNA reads TGTGCCAGCAGTACATGGGGCAGGGAGTCTGCCGGGGAGCTGTTTTTT.

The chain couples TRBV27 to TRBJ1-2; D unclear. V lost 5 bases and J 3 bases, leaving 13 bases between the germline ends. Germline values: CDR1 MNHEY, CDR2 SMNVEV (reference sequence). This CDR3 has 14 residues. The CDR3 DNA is TGTGCCAGCAGTCCCGTCGGGTCGCACTATGGCTACACCTTC. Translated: CASSPVGSHYGYTF.

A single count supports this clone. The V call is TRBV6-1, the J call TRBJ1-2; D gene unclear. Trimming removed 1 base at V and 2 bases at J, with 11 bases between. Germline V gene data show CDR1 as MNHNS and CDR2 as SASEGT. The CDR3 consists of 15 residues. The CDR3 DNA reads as TGTGCCAGCAGTGAAGTTGGAGGGCACAACTATGGCTACACCTTC. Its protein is CASSEVGGHNYGYTF.

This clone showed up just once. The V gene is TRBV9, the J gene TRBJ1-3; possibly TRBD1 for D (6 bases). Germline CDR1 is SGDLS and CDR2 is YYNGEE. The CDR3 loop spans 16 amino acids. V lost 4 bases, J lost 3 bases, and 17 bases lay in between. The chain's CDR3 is CASSTQGQEYGNTIYF. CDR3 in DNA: TGTGCCAGCAGCACCCAGGGGCAGGAGTATGGAAACACCATATATTTT. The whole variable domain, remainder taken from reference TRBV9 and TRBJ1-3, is DSGVTQTPKHLITATGQRVTLRCSPRSGDLSVYWYQQSLDQGLQFLIQYYNGEERAKGNILERFSAQQFPDLHSELNLSSLELGDSALYFCASSTQGQEYGNTIYFGEGSWLTVV.

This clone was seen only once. The CDR3 sequence: CAWSVERSSYEQYF. CDR3 bases: TGTGCCTGGAGTGTAGAGAGGAGCTCCTACGAGCAGTACTTC. The rearrangement links TRBV30 to TRBJ2-5; D unclear. The J call could be wrong; TRBJ2-7 is a better fit for the DNA end. The CDR3 extends over 14 amino acids. CDR1 is GTSNPN, CDR2 SVGIG, per germline (reference sequence).

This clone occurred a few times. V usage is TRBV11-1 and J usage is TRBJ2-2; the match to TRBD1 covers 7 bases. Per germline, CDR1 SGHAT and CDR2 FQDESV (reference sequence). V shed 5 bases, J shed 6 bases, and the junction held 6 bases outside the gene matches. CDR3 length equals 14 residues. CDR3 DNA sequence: TGTGCCAGCAGCGACAGGGTAGGCCCCGGGGAGCTGTTTTTT. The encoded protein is CASSDRVGPGELFF.

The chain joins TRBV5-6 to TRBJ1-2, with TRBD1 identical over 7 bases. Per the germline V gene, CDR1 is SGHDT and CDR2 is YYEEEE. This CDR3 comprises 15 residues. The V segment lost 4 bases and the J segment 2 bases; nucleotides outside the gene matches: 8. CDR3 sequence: CASSISGQRNYGYTF. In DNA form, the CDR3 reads TGTGCCAGCAGCATCTCGGGACAGAGAAACTATGGCTACACCTTC.

The CDR3 DNA follows: TGTGCCAGCAGCCATGCCTCACTAGCGCCGAATGAGCAGTTCTTC. Translation: CASSHASLAPNEQFF. The chain employs TRBV4-2 and TRBJ2-1, with TRBD2 matching 7 bases. V shed 3 bases, J shed 7 bases, and the junction held 9 bases outside the gene matches. Germline V gene sequence: CDR1 LGHNA, CDR2 YNFKEQ. The CDR3 covers 15 residues.

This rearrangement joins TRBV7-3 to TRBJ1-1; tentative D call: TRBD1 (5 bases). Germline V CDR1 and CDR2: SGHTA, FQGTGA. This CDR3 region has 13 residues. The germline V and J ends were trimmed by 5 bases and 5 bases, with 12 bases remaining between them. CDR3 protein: CASSGPTATEAFF. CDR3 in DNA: TGTGCCAGCAGCGGACCGACAGCTACTGAAGCTTTCTTT.